The 14 T cell receptor beta chains below come from one sample, sequenced in a study of T cells in Graves' hyperthyroidism and ophthalmopathy. Amplification targeted TCR beta CDR3 regions from RNA transcripts. HTBI primers drove first-round RT-PCR of the TCR CDR3. TCRdb ran MiXCR on the multiplex PCR reads and lists one entry per CDR3 protein. The table shows approximately 600,000 distinct CDR3 sequences, with about a fifth occurring only once. Sequencing used blood. These receptors were taken from a man aged 30-40 years with Graves' ophthalmopathy.

The gene calls are TRBV7-9 and TRBJ2-7; 9 nucleotides line up with TRBD2. CDR3 length equals 15 residues. CDR1 SEHNR and CDR2 FQNEAQ come from the germline V gene (reference sequence). V gave up 6 bases and J gave up 2 bases; unmatched junction bases: 8. Here the CDR3 DNA reads TGTGCCAGCAGTGCGACTAGCGGCCCCACCTACGAGCAGTACTTC. As protein: CASSATSGPTYEQYF.

Points on this clonotype: A read error may account for a junction end that differs from germline. The rearrangement links TRBV20-1 to TRBJ1-4; a weak D match, TRBD1 (5 bases). The CDR3 runs to 14 residues. CDR1 is DFQATT, CDR2 SNEGSKA, per germline (reference sequence). CDR3 sequence reads: CGARDLAGNEKLFF. DNA of the CDR3: TGCGGTGCTAGAGATCTGGCAGGGAATGAAAAACTGTTTTTT.

This clonotype has a count of ten or more. The chain couples TRBV20-1 to TRBJ2-1; 9 bases agree with TRBD2. From germline, CDR1 is DFQATT and CDR2 SNEGSKA (reference sequence). The CDR3 consists of 18 residues. The CDR3 bases are TGCAGCCTTCTACTCCCCCTAGCGGGATCACTCTCCTACAATGAGCAGTTCTTC. Its protein is CSLLLPLAGSLSYNEQFF.

This clonotype has more than one count but fewer than ten. CDR3 bases: TGTGCCAGCAGCGTAGAAGTCGGCACTGAAGCTTTCTTT. It encodes CASSVEVGTEAFF. This chain joins TRBV9 and TRBJ1-1; the D is unclear. CDR3 length: 13 amino acids. V was pared by 0 bases and J by 4 bases, with 7 bases between. Looked up from germline, CDR1 is SGDLS and CDR2 is YYNGEE.

This clonotype was counted many times. This chain links TRBV18 with TRBJ1-1; D is perhaps TRBD1 (5 bases). This CDR3 has 13 amino acids. CDR1 KGHSH and CDR2 LQKENI come from the germline V gene. Deletions cut 8 bases from V and 1 base from J, with 11 bases between. The CDR3 spells CASSPGENTEAFF. CDR3 sequence (DNA): TGTGCCAGCAGCCCGGGGGAGAACACTGAAGCTTTCTTT.

The chain couples TRBV6-1 to TRBJ1-5; TRBD1 aligns across 9 bases. There are 19 residues in the CDR3. With V trimmed by 0 bases and J by 3 bases, 12 bases remained unmatched. CDR1 MNHNS and CDR2 SASEGT come from the germline V gene. The CDR3 DNA reads as TGTGCCAGCAGTGAAGCAAGGACAGGGGCATGGAATGACAATCAGCCCCAGCATTTT. Translation: CASSEARTGAWNDNQPQHF.

This clonotype occurred a few times. The genes are TRBV29-1 and TRBJ1-4; D call uncertain. V shed 2 bases and J shed 8 bases, with 12 bases lying between them. The CDR3 extends over 13 amino acids. Germline-derived CDR1 and CDR2 are SQVTM and ANQGSEA. This CDR3 reads CSVESGRSEKLFF. The CDR3 nucleotides read TGCAGCGTTGAATCAGGCCGGTCGGAAAAACTGTTTTTT.

The table lists this clonotype with a few counts. The J gene is TRBJ2-1, the V gene TRBV11-2, with TRBD2 as a possible D gene (5 bases). The CDR3 totals 14 residues. Trimming removed 2 bases at V and 8 bases at J, with 13 bases between. From germline, CDR1 is SGHAT and CDR2 FQNNGV. In DNA, the CDR3 is TGTGCCAGCAGCTTAACCGGGAAAGACGATGAGCAGTTCTTC. Encoded protein: CASSLTGKDDEQFF.

A few counts support this clonotype. J is TRBJ2-2 and V is TRBV20-1; D gene unclear. The V end was cut by 5 bases, the J end by 5 bases, with 9 bases between. In germline, CDR1 is DFQATT, CDR2 SNEGSKA (reference sequence). The CDR3 is 12 residues long. The DNA for the CDR3 is TGCAGTGCTCCCAGGACGACCGGGGAGCTGTTTTTT. Protein: CSAPRTTGELFF.

About this clonotype itself: A much larger clone differs from this one at a single base, so this may be a read error. Likely a read error: the CDR3 ends without its conserved phenylalanine or tryptophan. The CDR3 is CAWRTAQETQYS. DNA for the CDR3: TGTGCCTGGAGGACAGCTCAAGAGACCCAGTACTCC. V usage is TRBV30 and J usage is TRBJ2-5; D is possibly TRBD1 (5 bases). Trimming pared 3 bases from V and 2 bases from J, leaving 7 bases between. The CDR3 loop spans 12 amino acids. Germline V gene lookup returns CDR1 GTSNPN and CDR2 SVGIG (reference sequence).

This clonotype has a handful of counts. J is TRBJ2-3 and V is TRBV7-2; 8 nucleotides match TRBD2. Germline CDR1 and CDR2: SGHTA and FQGNSA. CDR3 length: 20 amino acids. V dropped 2 bases and J dropped 2; count of bases not matched to a gene: 18. CDR3 protein: CASSLRVTGGGPWDTDTQYF. The CDR3 coding sequence is TGTGCCAGCAGCTTACGCGTGACCGGGGGGGGGCCTTGGGACACAGATACGCAGTATTTT.

In its sample, this clonotype was seen many times. The chain joins TRBV18 to TRBJ2-5, with 7 bases aligning to TRBD1. CDR3 size: 15 residues. Germline assignment: CDR1 KGHSH and CDR2 LQKENI. V was pared by 5 bases and J by 3 bases, with 9 bases of the junction left unmatched. CDR3 DNA: TGTGCCAGCTCATTTTCCGGGACAGCTAAAGAGACCCAGTACTTC. Translated, it gives CASSFSGTAKETQYF. Based on the CDR3 plus reference TRBV18 and TRBJ2-5, the full variable domain is NAGVMQNPRHLVRRRGQEARLRCSPMKGHSHVYWYRQLPEEGLKFMVYLQKENIIDESGMPKERFSAEFPKEGPSILRIQQVVRGDSAAYFCASSFSGTAKETQYFGPGTRLLVL.

There are many counts of this clonotype. This chain connects TRBV2 to TRBJ2-5; D may be TRBD2 (6 bases). V lost 2 bases to trimming and J lost 5 bases, with 21 bases between them. Germline CDR1 is SNHLY and CDR2 is FYNNEI. The CDR3 extends over 17 amino acids. CDR3 loop: CASSELRELALGETQYF. The CDR3 bases are TGTGCCAGCAGTGAATTGAGAGAACTAGCCCTTGGGGAGACCCAGTACTTC. The whole variable domain, filled in from reference TRBV2 and TRBJ2-5, reads EPEVTQTPSHQVTQMGQEVILRCVPISNHLYFYWYRQILGQKVEFLVSFYNNEISEKSEIFDDQFSVERPDGSNFTLKIRSTKLEDSAMYFCASSELRELALGETQYFGPGTRLLVL.

The chain carries TRBV12-3 or TRBV12-4 and TRBJ1-5; D is possibly TRBD1 (5 bases). Between the trimmed V and J ends, which lost 8 bases and 3 bases, there was a span of 8 bases. The CDR3 length is 12 residues. Here the CDR3 reads CASAGTNQPQHF. CDR3 nucleotides: TGTGCCAGCGCCGGGACCAATCAGCCCCAGCATTTT.